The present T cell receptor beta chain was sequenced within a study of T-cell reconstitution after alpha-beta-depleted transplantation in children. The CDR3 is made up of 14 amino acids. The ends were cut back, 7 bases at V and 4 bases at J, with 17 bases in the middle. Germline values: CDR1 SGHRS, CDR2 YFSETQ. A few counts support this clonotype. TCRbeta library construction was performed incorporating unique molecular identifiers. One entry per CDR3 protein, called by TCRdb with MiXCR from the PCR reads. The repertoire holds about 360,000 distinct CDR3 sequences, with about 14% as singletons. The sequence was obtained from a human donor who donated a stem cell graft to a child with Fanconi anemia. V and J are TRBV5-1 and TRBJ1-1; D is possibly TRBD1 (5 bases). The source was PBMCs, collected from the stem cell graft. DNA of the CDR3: TGCGCCAGCGGGGGAAGGGAAAGAGGCACTGAAGCTTTCTTT. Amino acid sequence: CASGGRERGTEAFF. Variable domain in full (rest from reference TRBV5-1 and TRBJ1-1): KAGVTQTPRYLIKTRGQQVTLSCSPISGHRSVSWYQQTPGQGLQFLFEYFSETQRNKGNFPGRFSGRQFSNSRSEMNVSTLELGDSALYLCASGGRERGTEAFFGQGTRLTVV.